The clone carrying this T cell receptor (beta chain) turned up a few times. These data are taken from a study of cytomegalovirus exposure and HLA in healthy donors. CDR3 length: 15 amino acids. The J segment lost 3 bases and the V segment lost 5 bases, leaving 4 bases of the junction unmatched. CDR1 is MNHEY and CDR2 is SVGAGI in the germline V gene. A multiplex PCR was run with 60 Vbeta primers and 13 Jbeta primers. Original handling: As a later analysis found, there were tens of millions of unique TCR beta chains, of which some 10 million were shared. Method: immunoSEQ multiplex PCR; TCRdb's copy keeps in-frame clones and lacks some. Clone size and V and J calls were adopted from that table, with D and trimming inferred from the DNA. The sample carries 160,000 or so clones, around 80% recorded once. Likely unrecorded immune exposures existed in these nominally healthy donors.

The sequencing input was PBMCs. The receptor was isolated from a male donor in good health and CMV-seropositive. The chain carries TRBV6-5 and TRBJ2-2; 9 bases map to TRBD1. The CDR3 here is CASSHRGLYTGELFF. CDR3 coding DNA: TGTGCCAGCAGTCACAGGGGGCTGTACACCGGGGAGCTGTTTTTT.